The present entry profiles one T cell receptor beta chain with its context. Its matching antigen is unknown. Profiled with immunoSEQ multiplex PCR; TCRdb holds only in-frame clones, not every one. The sample shows around 100,000 clones, 80% to 90% of them seen only once. This specimen belongs to a study of T cells in localized non-small cell lung cancer. Points from the study as a whole: Greater blood T cell density accompanied longer overall survival. Clonality peaked in uninvolved adjacent lung rather than tumor. Sequencing was restricted to one tumor region; therefore, heterogeneity remains possible. Appearing in adjacent lung were a median roughly 57 of the top 100 tumor clones.

Germline V gene lookup returns CDR1 SGHTA and CDR2 FQGNSA. This CDR3 is built from 15 residues. Trimming stripped 5 bases from V and 5 bases from J, with 16 bases between. The sequence was collected from a man aged 35 to 69 with stage I squamous cell lung carcinoma. Material: peripheral blood, obtained before any cancer treatment. V is TRBV7-2 and J is TRBJ1-3; no definite D call. CDR3 DNA: TGTGCCAGCAGCCAGATATTAGTCCATCGAAACACCATATATTTT. Its protein product is CASSQILVHRNTIYF.